The 28 T cell receptor beta chains below were found in one sample sequenced in a study of beta chain features in type 1 diabetes. Sequenced material consisted of expressed TCRB transcripts (all of the isolated RNA was reverse transcribed). Produced via immunoSEQ multiplex PCR; TCRdb's table is partial and in-frame only. The sample lists about 470,000 clones, about 30% occurring once. Input material: naive CD4+ T cells from blood. The receptors shown here come from a man aged 18 to 30 in good health.

Only a few counts were recorded for this clone. The same CDR3 also results from other DNA sequences found in this sample. This sequence joins TRBV25-1 and TRBJ2-5; D remains unclear. CDR3 size: 11 residues. Germline V gene sequence: CDR1 MGHDK, CDR2 SYGVNS. Trimming cost V 4 bases and J 5 bases, with 5 bases left between them. The CDR3 loop reads CASSVGETQYF. CDR3 nucleotide sequence: TGTGCCAGCAGTGTCGGGGAGACCCAGTACTTC.

V is TRBV4-3 and J is TRBJ1-1; no clear D. This CDR3 has 15 amino acids. V dropped 1 base and J dropped 0 bases, with 9 bases sitting between them. Germline assignment: CDR1 LGHNA and CDR2 YSLEER. CDR3 in amino acids: CASSQVAQMNTEAFF. CDR3 DNA: TGCGCCAGCAGCCAAGTAGCTCAAATGAACACTGAAGCTTTCTTT.

CDR3 bases: TGTGCCAGCAGCTTGGCCCTACCGCTCTACAATGAGCAGTTCTTC. Translated: CASSLALPLYNEQFF. The chain joins TRBV5-4 to TRBJ2-1; D unclear. Germline V gene sequence: CDR1 SGHNT, CDR2 YYREEE (reference sequence). The CDR3 has 15 residues. Trimming took 0 bases from V and 3 from J, leaving 10 bases between them.

This chain connects TRBV4-3 to TRBJ1-2; 8 positions agree with TRBD1. CDR3 length equals 14 residues. The trim removed 0 bases at V and 8 bases at J, leaving 5 bases unmatched. Germline CDR1 reads LGHNA; CDR2 reads YSLEER. The CDR3 protein is CASSQEGRGPGYTF. The CDR3 nucleotides read TGCGCCAGCAGCCAAGAGGGCAGGGGGCCCGGCTACACCTTC.

In this sample, this clone turned up once. The chain is built from TRBV2 and TRBJ2-5; 7 bases align to TRBD2. V trimming: 5 bases; J trimming: 2 bases; junction bases outside the gene matches: 5. The CDR3 loop spans 14 amino acids. Looked up from germline, CDR1 is SNHLY and CDR2 is FYNNEI. The CDR3 protein is CASSFRTSQETQYF. As DNA, the CDR3 is TGTGCCAGCAGTTTCCGGACTAGTCAAGAGACCCAGTACTTC.

The CDR3 DNA reads TGCGCCAGCAGTCAATGGGACAGGGTTAAAGAGACCCAGTACTTC. Its translation: CASSQWDRVKETQYF. This chain links TRBV23-1 with TRBJ2-5; 9 bases map to TRBD1. TRBV23-1 is an open reading frame, and its role is uncertain. This CDR3 is 15 amino acids long. J was trimmed by 3 bases and V by 1 base; bases with no gene match: 3.

The chain's CDR3 is CASSDLRSSYNEQFF. Written as DNA, the CDR3 is TGTGCCAGCAGTGATTTGAGGAGCTCCTACAATGAGCAGTTCTTC. The rearrangement joins TRBV2 to TRBJ2-1; the D is unclear. Deletions cut 3 bases from V and 0 bases from J, with 9 bases between. This CDR3 has 15 amino acids. Looked up from germline, CDR1 is SNHLY and CDR2 is FYNNEI.

This clone appeared a few times. The chain uses TRBV5-4 and TRBJ2-7, with D unresolved. The germline V and J ends were trimmed by 4 bases and 3 bases, with 14 bases remaining between them. This CDR3 is 14 amino acids long. The germline CDR1 and CDR2 sequences are SGHNT and YYREEE (reference sequence). The CDR3, as DNA: TGTGCCAGCAGCCACCCTGACAACTACTACGAGCAGTACTTC. It codes for CASSHPDNYYEQYF.

The rearrangement uses TRBV6-1 and TRBJ1-5, with 9 nucleotides matching TRBD1. This CDR3 has 17 residues. The V gene end was trimmed by 3 bases and the J gene end by 4 bases; junction bases not matched to a gene: 10. The germline V gene encodes CDR1 MNHNS and CDR2 SASEGT. CDR3 sequence: CASSESTGTGSNQPQHF. CDR3 bases: TGTGCCAGCAGTGAGAGTACCGGGACAGGGAGTAATCAGCCCCAGCATTTT.

J is TRBJ2-3 and V is TRBV9, with 7 bases identical to TRBD2. Losses at the gene ends were 4 bases for V and 6 bases for J; bases not matched to a gene: 5. The CDR3 is made up of 13 amino acids. Germline CDR1 is SGDLS and CDR2 is YYNGEE. The CDR3 sequence: CASSSIGGDTQYF. Here the CDR3 DNA reads TGTGCCAGCAGCTCCATCGGGGGGGATACGCAGTATTTT.

The V gene is TRBV30, the J gene TRBJ2-2, with unresolved D. Trimming cost V 0 bases and J 6 bases, with 5 bases left between them. The CDR3 length is 12 residues. The germline V gene has CDR1 GTSNPN and CDR2 SVGIG (reference sequence). The CDR3 here is CAWSVPPGELFF. The CDR3 region has the DNA TGTGCCTGGAGTGTCCCCCCCGGGGAGCTGTTTTTT.

There are a few counts of this clone. The genes are TRBV5-4 and TRBJ2-5; D is undetermined. The germline V and J ends were trimmed by 0 bases and 6 bases, with 6 bases remaining between them. The CDR3 consists of 12 residues. Germline V lookup: CDR1 SGHNT, CDR2 YYREEE (reference sequence). Here the CDR3 reads CASSLARKTQYF. The CDR3 DNA reads as TGTGCCAGCAGCTTGGCCAGGAAGACCCAGTACTTC.

This clone came up a few times. The gene calls are TRBV30 and TRBJ2-3; D uncertain. The V gene's germline CDR1 is GTSNPN and CDR2 SVGIG (reference sequence). V lost 4 bases, J lost 5 bases, and 10 bases lay in between. The CDR3 is 12 amino acids. CDR3: CAWKQGIDTQYF. The CDR3 nucleotides are TGTGCCTGGAAGCAAGGGATAGATACGCAGTATTTT.

The chain combines TRBV11-2 with TRBJ1-1, with D tentatively TRBD1 (6 bases). V was trimmed by 3 bases and J by 4 bases, leaving 15 bases between them. Germline loops: CDR1 SGHAT, CDR2 FQNNGV. This CDR3 comprises 15 residues. CDR3 nucleotides: TGTGCCAGCAGCTTCACGGGGGCTAAGAGCACTGAAGCTTTCTTT. Amino acid sequence: CASSFTGAKSTEAFF.

This clone was seen only a few times. The chain carries TRBV30 and TRBJ2-5; 16 bases align to TRBD2. Germline CDR1 GTSNPN, CDR2 SVGIG (reference sequence). The CDR3 spans 19 residues. V gave up 4 bases and J gave up 4 bases; unmatched junction bases: 15. DNA for the CDR3: TGTGCCTGGACGCCCAAGCTACGTGGGACTAGCGGGAGGGGAGAGACCCAGTACTTC. Translation gives CAWTPKLRGTSGRGETQYF.

This rearrangement joins TRBV5-1 to TRBJ2-5; 13 nucleotides agree with TRBD2. CDR3 size: 16 residues. V shed 4 bases, J shed 4 bases, and the junction held 7 bases outside the gene matches. The germline CDR1 and CDR2 sequences are SGHRS and YFSETQ. CDR3 residues: CASSTGLAGALETQYF. CDR3 nucleotides: TGCGCCAGCAGCACCGGACTAGCGGGAGCTTTAGAGACCCAGTACTTC.

The V and J genes are TRBV7-9 and TRBJ2-7; D ambiguous. Germline CDR1 SEHNR, CDR2 FQNEAQ (reference sequence). Trimming cost V 0 bases and J 3 bases, with 9 bases left between them. The CDR3 has 14 amino acids. CDR3 amino acids: CASSLAGRSYEQYF. Written as DNA, the CDR3 is TGTGCCAGCAGCTTAGCCGGCCGGAGCTACGAGCAGTACTTC. Together with reference TRBV7-9 and TRBJ2-7, the CDR3 gives the full variable domain: DTGVSQNPRHKITKRGQNVTFRCDPISEHNRLYWYRQTLGQGPEFLTYFQNEAQLEKSRLLSDRFSAERPKGSFSTLEIQRTEQGDSAMYLCASSLAGRSYEQYFGPGTRLTVT.

This chain uses TRBV5-4 with TRBJ2-3; D is unresolved. CDR3 size: 16 residues. Germline V CDR1 and CDR2: SGHNT, YYREEE (reference sequence). Trimming removed 4 bases from V and 2 bases from J, with 17 bases in between. The CDR3: CASSPRRTLNTDTQYF. The CDR3 coding sequence is TGTGCCAGCAGCCCTCGCAGGACCCTGAACACAGATACGCAGTATTTT. The whole variable domain, remainder taken from reference TRBV5-4 and TRBJ2-3, is ETGVTQSPTHLIKTRGQQVTLRCSSQSGHNTVSWYQQALGQGPQFIFQYYREEENGRGNFPPRFSGLQFPNYSSELNVNALELDDSALYLCASSPRRTLNTDTQYFGPGTRLTVL.

This clone was observed a handful of times. This chain uses TRBV13 with TRBJ2-1; the match to TRBD2 covers 8 bases. With 2 bases clipped from V and 5 bases from J, the junction kept 5 bases outside the gene matches. The germline V gene has CDR1 PRHDT and CDR2 FYEKMQ (reference sequence). This CDR3 has 15 residues. This CDR3 is CASSLSLAGNNEQFF. Written as DNA, the CDR3 is TGTGCCAGCAGCTTATCCCTAGCGGGTAACAATGAGCAGTTCTTC.

The J gene is TRBJ2-7, the V gene TRBV6-5; no definite D call. The CDR3 totals 14 residues. Deletions cut 8 bases from V and 2 bases from J, with 16 bases between. Germline loops: CDR1 MNHEY, CDR2 SVGAGI. In nucleotides, the CDR3 is TGTGCCAGCGCCCGGTGGTCAATTACCTACGAGCAGTACTTC. Residues: CASARWSITYEQYF.

This clone has just a few counts. The chain has TRBV29-1 and TRBJ1-1, with D tentatively TRBD1 (6 bases). V was clipped by 7 bases and J by 3 bases, with 15 bases between them. This CDR3 is built from 13 residues. Germline loops: CDR1 SQVTM, CDR2 ANQGSEA. This CDR3 reads CSARQAKDTEAFF. For the CDR3, the DNA is TGCAGCGCACGACAGGCAAAGGACACTGAAGCTTTCTTT.

The J gene is TRBJ2-4, the V gene TRBV30; no clear D. This CDR3 has 13 residues. The germline V gene has CDR1 GTSNPN and CDR2 SVGIG (reference sequence). V dropped 0 bases and J dropped 5 bases, with 8 bases sitting between them. Here the CDR3 DNA reads TGTGCCTGGAGTGTAAGCCAACAAAACATTCAGTACTTC. Translation gives CAWSVSQQNIQYF. The variable domain in full, completed from reference TRBV30 and TRBJ2-4, reads SQTIHQWPATLVQPVGSPLSLECTVEGTSNPNLYWYRQAAGRGLQLLFYSVGIGQISSEVPQNLSASRPQDRQFILSSKKLLLSDSGFYLCAWSVSQQNIQYFGAGTRLSVL.

The CDR3, as DNA: TGTGCCAGCAGTCAGTACAGGGGTTCCGAGCAGTACTTC. It translates to CASSQYRGSEQYF. This chain uses TRBV2 with TRBJ2-7; 7 nucleotides line up with TRBD1. The CDR3 has 13 amino acids. V trimming: 5 bases; J trimming: 6 bases; junction bases outside the gene matches: 7. Germline loops: CDR1 SNHLY, CDR2 FYNNEI. The whole variable domain, remainder taken from reference TRBV2 and TRBJ2-7, is EPEVTQTPSHQVTQMGQEVILRCVPISNHLYFYWYRQILGQKVEFLVSFYNNEISEKSEIFDDQFSVERPDGSNFTLKIRSTKLEDSAMYFCASSQYRGSEQYFGPGTRLTVT.

The chain links TRBV7-9 to TRBJ2-1, with a tentative D call TRBD2 (5 bases). This CDR3 is 16 amino acids long. Trimming cost V 5 bases and J 3 bases, with 17 bases left between them. Germline-derived CDR1 and CDR2 are SEHNR and FQNEAQ (reference sequence). CDR3 residues: CASSPLWSGIYNEQFF. The DNA for the CDR3 is TGTGCCAGCAGCCCCCTCTGGAGCGGAATCTACAATGAGCAGTTCTTC.

This chain uses TRBV9 with TRBJ2-2; the D gene is possibly TRBD1 (6 bases). Germline V gene lookup returns CDR1 SGDLS and CDR2 YYNGEE. The V end was cut by 1 base, the J end by 9 bases, with 16 bases between. The CDR3 extends over 15 amino acids. The CDR3 DNA reads as TGTGCCAGCAGCGTAACAGGGAACCAGCCACGGGAGCTGTTTTTT. It codes for CASSVTGNQPRELFF.

The V gene is TRBV2, the J gene TRBJ2-7; a weak D match, TRBD1 (6 bases). The CDR3 contains 16 residues. Germline V gene data show CDR1 as SNHLY and CDR2 as FYNNEI. V was trimmed by 1 base and J by 2 bases, leaving 15 bases between them. This CDR3 reads CASSEGYARGPYEQYF. For the CDR3, the DNA is TGTGCCAGCAGTGAAGGTTATGCCAGGGGCCCCTACGAGCAGTACTTC.

This clone was seen more than once but under ten times. The chain employs TRBV30 and TRBJ1-1; D might be TRBD1 (6 bases). The V gene lost 5 bases and the J gene lost 6 bases, with 10 bases spanning the gap. The CDR3 is 11 residues long. From germline, CDR1 is GTSNPN and CDR2 SVGIG (reference sequence). CDR3 amino acids: CAWDTGPEAFF. The CDR3 DNA sequence: TGTGCCTGGGACACAGGGCCTGAAGCTTTCTTT.

The CDR3 DNA reads TGTGCCAGCAGCCCGGGACAAGATCAGCCCCAGCATTTT. Protein sequence: CASSPGQDQPQHF. V is TRBV5-4 and J is TRBJ1-5, with D perhaps matching TRBD1 (6 bases). From germline, CDR1 is SGHNT and CDR2 YYREEE (reference sequence). Between the trimmed V and J ends, which lost 4 bases and 5 bases, there was a span of 10 bases. The CDR3 consists of 13 residues.